What follows is one T cell receptor beta chain and its context. Repertoires were generated with immunoSEQ multiplex PCR, while TCRdb's copy carries only in-frame clones and drops some. The data show fewer than 400,000 clones, over 65% seen once. Germline CDR1 reads SGHRS; CDR2 reads YFSETQ. Germline trimming cut 5 bases from V and 2 bases from J; bases unmatched to any gene: 9. This CDR3 has 15 amino acids. The data stem from a study of shared clonotypes between healthy human individuals. Both subsets, CD45RA+ naive and CD45RA-negative memory, were split from the CD4+ cells. This receptor was taken from a man between 25 and 39 years old in good health. The genes are TRBV5-1 and TRBJ2-5; 7 positions match TRBD2. The sequenced material came from memory CD4+ T cells sorted from blood. The sample's subset: CD45RA-negative fraction. As DNA, the CDR3 is TGCGCCAGCAGTGGTGGGGCTAGCGGACAAGAGACCCAGTACTTC. Protein product: CASSGGASGQETQYF.